Given below is one TCR beta chain in context. Libraries were prepared by immunoSEQ multiplex PCR; TCRdb keeps only in-frame clonotypes and omits some of them. This sample has tens of thousands of clones, with 90% to 95% found just once. This specimen comes from a study of technical replicates of blood from a few donors. The sample consisted of T cells isolated from PBMCs. The receptor's source is a human donor in good health.

CDR3 loop: CASSYYYLGETQYF. The CDR3 region has the DNA TGTGCCAGCAGTTACTACTACCTGGGAGAGACCCAGTACTTC. V gene TRBV6-5 combines with J gene TRBJ2-5; D gene ambiguous. Germline V gene data show CDR1 as MNHEY and CDR2 as SVGAGI. Trimming took off 1 base at V and 4 bases at J, with 10 bases between the two ends. CDR3 length: 14 amino acids.